This T cell receptor beta chain appears in the sequencing data of a study of blood T cell repertoires in COVID-19 (TCRdb year 2020). For the wider study: Samples from collaborators originated in the United States, Italy and Spain and spanned both the acute and convalescent phases of COVID-19. Nearly every sample came with metadata listing a de-identified subject ID, COVID-19 status, age in years and sex. The repertoires were made available in a free public database intended to serve as a resource for research on the immune response to SARS-CoV-2. Subjects who had been exposed to COVID-19, were actively infected with it, or had recovered from it provided the deeply sampled blood TCRbeta repertoires that made up the dataset. Where HLA class I and class II types were available, the types were taken from metadata supplied by the sample provider, not from assay-based typing. Samples came from the ongoing ImmuneRACE study (first 160 participants) plus 1,254 subjects from 6 global collaborators. The material from the prospective study consisted of cDNA or gDNA derived from T cells, B-cell-depleted T cells, or PBMCs.

The collaborating institutions used their own protocols to collect whole blood in K2EDTA tubes. For TCRbeta analysis, collaborators shipped samples in one of three forms: frozen whole blood, isolated PBMCs, or DNA extracted from either of those sample types. From a lookup of the germline V gene (reference sequence), CDR1 and CDR2 are LNHDA and SQIVND. The CDR3 holds 12 amino acids from the cysteine to the phenylalanine. Here the CDR3 DNA is all that survives: 36 bases in frame from base 1. V sheds 4 bases and J sheds 6 bases, leaving 7 bases between their ends. This clone came up once. There is no known antigen for this receptor. No much larger clone is present one base from it, and per-base qualities are unavailable. TCRbeta CDR3 regions were amplified from genomic DNA using the immunoSEQ Assay, a bias-controlled multiplex PCR. Per the authors' processing: Within the assay, amplification of reference gene primers was used to estimate how many nucleated cells each sample contained. To quantify the absolute abundance of each unique TCRbeta CDR3 rearrangement, sequence reads were collapsed and filtered. For each sample, productive Simpson clonality was calculated as the square root of Simpson's diversity index over productive rearrangements. The source is immuneACCESS, and TCRdb retained only in-frame sequences with V and J called. Part of the clones is not carried over; for the studies checked, unresolved V genes explain less than half of this, and the remainder is unexplained. From that table come the V and J calls and clone size; the DNA was used to work out D and trimming. The sample has 15,000 to 20,000 clones on record, roughly 93% of them singletons. The ten largest clones capture 5.5% to 6% of the sample.

Study-wide findings and limitations: Clinical and demographic metadata were provided uncurated, with the amount varying by source and participant.

The V gene is TRBV19 and the J gene is TRBJ1-5; TRBD1 is a possible D gene, resting on 5 matching bases. The receptor's source is a human donor in a cohort sampled during active COVID-19. The sequencing input was peripheral blood. The DNA sequence is given as TGTGCCAGTAGTACCACAGGTCAGCCCCAGCATTTT. This yields the protein CASSTTGQPQHF. Beyond the CDR3, the reference TRBV19 and TRBJ1-5 genes provide the residues; the full variable domain reads: DGGITQSPKYLFRKEGQNVTLSCEQNLNHDAMYWYRQDPGQGLRLIYYSQIVNDFQKGDIAEGYSVSREKKESFPLTVTSAQKNPTAFYLCASSTTGQPQHFGDGTRLSIL.